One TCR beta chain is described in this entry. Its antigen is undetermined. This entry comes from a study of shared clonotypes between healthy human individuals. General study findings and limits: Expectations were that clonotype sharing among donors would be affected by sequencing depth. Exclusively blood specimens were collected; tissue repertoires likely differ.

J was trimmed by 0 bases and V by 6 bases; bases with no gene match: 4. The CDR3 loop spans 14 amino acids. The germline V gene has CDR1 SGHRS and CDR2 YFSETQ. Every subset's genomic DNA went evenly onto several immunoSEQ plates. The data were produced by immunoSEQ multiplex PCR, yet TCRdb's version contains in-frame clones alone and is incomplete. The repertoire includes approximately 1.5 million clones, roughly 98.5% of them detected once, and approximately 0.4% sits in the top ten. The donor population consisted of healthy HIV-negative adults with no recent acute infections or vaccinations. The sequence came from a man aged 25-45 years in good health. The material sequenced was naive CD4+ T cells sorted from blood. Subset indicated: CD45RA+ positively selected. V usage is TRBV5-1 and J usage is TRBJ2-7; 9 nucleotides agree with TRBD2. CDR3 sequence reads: CASTRSGSSYEQYF. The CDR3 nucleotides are TGCGCCAGCACTCGTAGCGGGAGCTCCTACGAGCAGTACTTC.